In this sample, the clone carrying this T cell receptor beta chain turned up once. The antigen remains unidentified. Reverse transcription of roughly 0.5 to 1 ug RNA used random hexamers. TCR beta CDR3 was amplified by immunoSEQ multiplex PCR. This amplification extended across 54 Vbeta and 13 Jbeta segments. In TCRdb, the immunoSEQ multiplex PCR reads were re-called with MiXCR into one record per CDR3 protein. This table holds around 200,000 distinct CDR3 sequences, almost 96% found once. The data originate from a study of CD8 T cells in Susac syndrome. Study context: About 6 sequenced Susac syndrome patients had clinically active disease, while fewer than 10 were in remission. The Susac syndrome patients were therapy-naive, on corticosteroids, or on intravenous immunoglobulin alone at blood draw.

The CDR3 loop spans 13 amino acids. CDR1 is MGHDK and CDR2 is SYGVNS in the germline V gene. The germline V and J ends were trimmed by 10 bases and 0 bases, with 12 bases remaining between them. Study results and limitations: The Susac syndrome CD4+ T cell repertoires displayed no clonal expansion.

The chain joins TRBV25-1 to TRBJ1-1; D gene uncertain. The sequenced sample was CD4+ T cells from PBMCs. This clonotype originated in a human donor with Susac syndrome. CDR3 bases: TGTGCCACGCGAGGACTTTTGAACACTGAAGCTTTCTTT. It specifies CATRGLLNTEAFF.